These 32 T cell receptor beta chains came from one sample sequenced in a study of cytomegalovirus exposure and HLA in healthy donors. A multiplex PCR was run with 60 Vbeta primers and 13 Jbeta primers. The protocol was immunoSEQ multiplex PCR, while the TCRdb copy is restricted to in-frame clones and leaves out a portion. The table lists around 100,000 clones, just under 70% of them singletons, with around 9% in the top ten. The sample consisted of PBMCs. Receptor source: a man younger than 40 in good health and CMV-seropositive.

This clone was observed a handful of times. The rearrangement links TRBV9 to TRBJ1-2, with D uncertain. Trimming cost V 4 bases and J 4 bases, with 17 bases left between them. The CDR3 covers 15 residues. From germline, CDR1 is SGDLS and CDR2 YYNGEE. The CDR3 reads CASSPRLSSSYGYTF. CDR3 coding DNA: TGTGCCAGCAGCCCGAGACTCTCTTCCTCCTATGGCTACACCTTC. The full variable domain, completed using reference TRBV9 and TRBJ1-2, is DSGVTQTPKHLITATGQRVTLRCSPRSGDLSVYWYQQSLDQGLQFLIQYYNGEERAKGNILERFSAQQFPDLHSELNLSSLELGDSALYFCASSPRLSSSYGYTFGSGTRLTVV.

The rearrangement uses TRBV5-1 and TRBJ2-3; the match to TRBD1 covers 7 bases. Germline CDR1 reads SGHRS; CDR2 reads YFSETQ. The CDR3 extends over 15 amino acids. The V gene end was trimmed by 5 bases and the J gene end by 2 bases; junction bases not matched to a gene: 8. The CDR3: CASRGRDSLTDTQYF. Here the CDR3 DNA reads TGCGCCAGCAGAGGCCGGGACAGCCTCACAGATACGCAGTATTTT.

This chain joins TRBV19 and TRBJ2-7; tentative D call: TRBD2 (5 bases). The CDR3 sequence is 14 residues long. The germline CDR1 and CDR2 sequences are LNHDA and SQIVND (reference sequence). Trimming removed 5 bases from V and 2 bases from J, with 13 bases in between. The CDR3 DNA reads as TGTGCCAGTAGTGCCTCCCCGGGGACCTACGAGCAGTACTTC. This gives the protein CASSASPGTYEQYF.

The J gene is TRBJ2-7, the V gene TRBV11-2; 7 bases match TRBD2. This CDR3 spans 14 amino acids. V lost 3 bases and J lost 2; bases outside the gene matches: 4. Germline V CDR1 and CDR2: SGHAT, FQNNGV. DNA of the CDR3: TGTGCCAGCAGCTTTAGCGGGCGACCCTACGAGCAGTACTTC. As protein: CASSFSGRPYEQYF.

The chain couples TRBV5-1 to TRBJ2-5; no clear D. Germline V gene sequence: CDR1 SGHRS, CDR2 YFSETQ. V lost 7 bases and J 5 bases, leaving 12 bases between the germline ends. The CDR3 is made up of 12 amino acids. CDR3 sequence: CASSAPSETQYF. CDR3 nucleotides: TGCGCCAGCTCCGCCCCAAGCGAGACCCAGTACTTC. The variable domain in full, completed from reference TRBV5-1 and TRBJ2-5, reads KAGVTQTPRYLIKTRGQQVTLSCSPISGHRSVSWYQQTPGQGLQFLFEYFSETQRNKGNFPGRFSGRQFSNSRSEMNVSTLELGDSALYLCASSAPSETQYFGPGTRLLVL.

This chain links TRBV7-9 with TRBJ1-3; no reliable D call. Germline CDR1 reads SEHNR; CDR2 reads FQNEAQ (reference sequence). Trimming shortened V by 2 bases and J by 4 bases, and 6 bases separated the two germline ends. This CDR3 is 13 amino acids long. CDR3: CASSLNLGNTIYF. CDR3 DNA: TGTGCCAGCAGCTTAAATCTCGGAAACACCATATATTTT.

The table lists this clone with a few counts. The J gene is TRBJ2-2, the V gene TRBV6-4; D remains unclear. This CDR3 region has 16 residues. V lost 2 bases to trimming and J lost 2 bases, with 12 bases between them. Looked up from germline, CDR1 is MRHNA and CDR2 is SNTAGT. The CDR3 loop reads CASSDGRRGNTGELFF. Written as DNA, the CDR3 is TGTGCCAGCAGTGACGGCCGTCGAGGCAACACCGGGGAGCTGTTTTTT.

This clone has just a few counts. The J gene is TRBJ1-1, the V gene TRBV6-1, with D maybe TRBD1 (5 bases). The CDR3 consists of 13 residues. V lost 5 bases, J lost 3 bases, and 10 bases lay in between. The germline V gene encodes CDR1 MNHNS and CDR2 SASEGT. In DNA, the CDR3 is TGTGCCAGCAGTCCTCAGGGCGACACTGAAGCTTTCTTT. Translated: CASSPQGDTEAFF.

V usage is TRBV19 and J usage is TRBJ1-5; D possibly corresponds to TRBD1 (6 bases). The germline CDR1 and CDR2 sequences are LNHDA and SQIVND (reference sequence). The V and J ends lost 2 bases and 6 bases respectively, with 8 bases between them. The CDR3 is made up of 13 amino acids. The DNA for the CDR3 is TGTGCCAGTAGTATAAGGGGGAGTCAGCCCCAGCATTTT. Its translation: CASSIRGSQPQHF.

This chain connects TRBV5-1 to TRBJ2-3; D uncertain. This CDR3 comprises 12 residues. CDR1 and CDR2 (germline): SGHRS, YFSETQ. Trimming cost V 5 bases and J 5 bases, with 9 bases left between them. CDR3 in amino acids: CASSIAGDTQYF. The CDR3 DNA reads TGCGCCAGCAGTATCGCCGGAGATACGCAGTATTTT.

The chain is built from TRBV5-1 and TRBJ1-5; 8 bases align to TRBD1. This CDR3 is 14 amino acids long. V lost 2 bases and J lost 6; bases outside the gene matches: 4. Germline-derived CDR1 and CDR2 are SGHRS and YFSETQ. The CDR3, as DNA: TGCGCCAGCAGCTTTGGACAGGGTGGTCAGCCCCAGCATTTT. Its protein is CASSFGQGGQPQHF.

The chain is built from TRBV13 and TRBJ1-1; 7 nucleotides match TRBD1. CDR3 length equals 13 residues. Per the germline V gene, CDR1 is PRHDT and CDR2 is FYEKMQ (reference sequence). J was trimmed by 3 bases and V by 11 bases; bases with no gene match: 9. CDR3 nucleotides: TGTGCCGGTTCACAGGGGATGGACACTGAAGCTTTCTTT. Protein product: CAGSQGMDTEAFF.

The rearrangement uses TRBV11-3 and TRBJ1-6; D is possibly TRBD1 (5 bases). Trimming took 1 base from V and 7 from J, leaving 5 bases between them. Germline V lookup: CDR1 SGHNT, CDR2 YENEEA. The CDR3 consists of 13 residues. The CDR3 nucleotides are TGTGCCAGCAGCTTAGGGGGCAATTCACCCCTCCACTTT. Translated, it gives CASSLGGNSPLHF.

The chain employs TRBV29-1 and TRBJ1-1; D is possibly TRBD1 (5 bases). Per germline, CDR1 SQVTM and CDR2 ANQGSEA. The CDR3 totals 13 residues. Trimming removed 7 bases at V and 1 base at J, with 13 bases between. For the CDR3, the DNA is TGCAGCGCCGACCGACAGCCGAACACTGAAGCTTTCTTT. This gives the protein CSADRQPNTEAFF.

The CDR3 DNA reads as TGTGCCAGCAGCTTGTTGACAGGGGGCGCCGACTATGGCTACACCTTC. It specifies CASSLLTGGADYGYTF. This rearrangement joins TRBV5-6 to TRBJ1-2; the match to TRBD1 covers 10 bases. Looked up from germline, CDR1 is SGHDT and CDR2 is YYEEEE. The CDR3 runs 16 residues. Germline trimming cut 1 base from V and 3 bases from J; bases unmatched to any gene: 6.

The chain is built from TRBV11-3 and TRBJ1-4; TRBD1 is a possible D gene (5 bases). The germline V gene has CDR1 SGHNT and CDR2 YENEEA. This CDR3 has 17 residues. Trimming stripped 0 bases from V and 8 bases from J, with 19 bases between. The CDR3 DNA is TGTGCCAGCAGCTTAGACCCTTGGAGGGGCGGAGGGGAAAAACTGTTTTTT. This sequence encodes CASSLDPWRGGGEKLFF. The full variable domain, with the rest looked up from reference TRBV11-3 and TRBJ1-4, is EAGVVQSPRYKIIEKKQPVAFWCNPISGHNTLYWYLQNLGQGPELLIRYENEEAVDDSQLPKDRFSAERLKGVDSTLKIQPAELGDSAVYLCASSLDPWRGGGEKLFFGSGTQLSVL.

The V call is TRBV5-1, the J call TRBJ2-1, with a possible D match to TRBD1 (7 bases). The CDR3 is made up of 15 amino acids. Trimming took 6 bases from V and 6 from J, leaving 19 bases between them. The germline CDR1 and CDR2 sequences are SGHRS and YFSETQ. The CDR3 region has the DNA TGCGCCAGCACGACGGAGGGGGCCCAAAGCAATGAGCAGTTCTTC. Translating it yields CASTTEGAQSNEQFF.

In this sample, this clone turned up once. The chain links TRBV5-1 to TRBJ2-7, with 7 bases lining up with TRBD1. Trimming took 2 bases from V and 0 from J; bases not matched to a gene: 5. The CDR3 is 15 residues long. Germline V CDR1 and CDR2: SGHRS, YFSETQ. The CDR3 spells CASSLGDRSSYEQYV. CDR3 in DNA: TGCGCCAGCAGCTTAGGGGACAGAAGCTCCTACGAGCAGTACGTC.

V and J are TRBV7-2 and TRBJ1-3; 7 bases align to TRBD1. Germline-derived CDR1 and CDR2 are SGHTA and FQGNSA. CDR3 length: 16 residues. Germline trimming cut 1 base from V and 4 bases from J; bases unmatched to any gene: 7. This CDR3 is CASSLVPGQAGNTIYF. CDR3 nucleotide sequence: TGTGCCAGCAGCTTAGTCCCTGGACAGGCGGGAAACACCATATATTTT.

The rearrangement joins TRBV7-2 to TRBJ1-1, with D maybe TRBD1 (6 bases). Germline V CDR1 and CDR2: SGHTA, FQGNSA. V was clipped by 5 bases and J by 0 bases, with 19 bases between them. The CDR3 has 17 amino acids. CDR3 amino acids: CASSPRDGQGLNTEAFF. The CDR3 region has the DNA TGTGCCAGCAGCCCCCGAGATGGGCAGGGGCTGAACACTGAAGCTTTCTTT.

CDR3 amino acids: CASSPGWGQGLSYEQYF. The DNA for the CDR3 is TGTGCCAGCAGTCCAGGATGGGGACAGGGGCTCTCCTACGAGCAGTACTTC. This chain joins TRBV27 and TRBJ2-5; 10 nucleotides agree with TRBD1. The J call could be wrong; TRBJ2-7 is a better fit for the DNA end. This CDR3 has 17 residues. Per the germline V gene, CDR1 is MNHEY and CDR2 is SMNVEV (reference sequence).

The rearrangement links TRBV11-3 to TRBJ2-1; tentatively, D is TRBD1 (6 bases). This CDR3 contains 14 residues. Germline V gives CDR1 SGHNT, CDR2 YENEEA. V lost 0 bases, J lost 6 bases, and 9 bases lay in between. The CDR3 loop is CASSLDSRGNEQFF. The CDR3 DNA reads as TGTGCCAGCAGCTTAGATAGCAGGGGCAATGAGCAGTTCTTC.

In this sample, this clone turned up a few times. The chain carries TRBV18 and TRBJ1-4, with unresolved D. Germline CDR1 reads KGHSH; CDR2 reads LQKENI. Trimming left V 4 bases short and J 3 bases short, with 12 bases between. There are 15 residues in the CDR3. The CDR3 DNA reads TGTGCCAGCTCACTTCAGACACAGCCTAATGAAAAACTGTTTTTT. Translated: CASSLQTQPNEKLFF.

Worth noting for this clone: A read error may explain this, as a much larger clone is one base away. This sample also contains other DNA sequences that code for the same CDR3. The chain combines TRBV5-1 with TRBJ2-7; no definite D call. Between the trimmed V and J ends, which lost 4 bases and 0 bases, there was a span of 5 bases. Germline V gives CDR1 SGHRS, CDR2 YFSETQ. The CDR3 totals 12 residues. CDR3 residues: CASSDSSYEQYF. The CDR3 region has the DNA TGCGCCAGCAGCGATAGCTCCTACGAGCAGTACTTC.

This chain links TRBV11-3 with TRBJ2-3; no reliable D call. The CDR3 has 15 residues. From germline, CDR1 is SGHNT and CDR2 YENEEA. Trimming left V 0 bases short and J 0 bases short, with 7 bases between. Written as DNA, the CDR3 is TGTGCCAGCAGCTTAGAGATTCGGAGCACAGATACGCAGTATTTT. This encodes CASSLEIRSTDTQYF.

This clone appeared once. The genes are TRBV2 and TRBJ2-7; 12 bases fit TRBD2. The CDR3 has 16 residues. Germline V gene lookup returns CDR1 SNHLY and CDR2 FYNNEI. V lost 5 bases and J lost 5; bases outside the gene matches: 10. Written as DNA, the CDR3 is TGTGCCAGCAGTAAGTCCGGGACTAGCGGGCCCCACGAGCAGTACGTC. Translation gives CASSKSGTSGPHEQYV.

V and J are TRBV4-1 and TRBJ1-1; D is undetermined. The CDR3 length is 16 residues. Trimming stripped 7 bases from V and 3 bases from J, with 21 bases between. Germline CDR1 MGHRA, CDR2 YSYEKL. The CDR3 loop is CASTEGIQAGDTEAFF. The CDR3 region has the DNA TGCGCCAGCACAGAGGGAATTCAGGCTGGGGACACTGAAGCTTTCTTT.

The chain couples TRBV9 to TRBJ2-3; tentative D call: TRBD1 (6 bases). The V end was cut by 4 bases, the J end by 6 bases, with 9 bases between. Germline V gene sequence: CDR1 SGDLS, CDR2 YYNGEE. CDR3 length: 12 amino acids. CDR3 residues: CASSPRGDTQYF. CDR3 DNA: TGTGCCAGCAGCCCGAGGGGGGATACGCAGTATTTT. The variable domain in full, with the rest retrieved from reference TRBV9 and TRBJ2-3, is DSGVTQTPKHLITATGQRVTLRCSPRSGDLSVYWYQQSLDQGLQFLIQYYNGEERAKGNILERFSAQQFPDLHSELNLSSLELGDSALYFCASSPRGDTQYFGPGTRLTVL.

The rearrangement joins TRBV7-9 to TRBJ2-4, with no clear D. V lost 2 bases and J 0 bases, leaving 14 bases between the germline ends. Germline CDR1 is SEHNR and CDR2 is FQNEAQ (reference sequence). CDR3 size: 17 residues. CDR3 in DNA: TGTGCCAGCAGCTTATCCCCAGATCGAATAGCCAAAAACATTCAGTACTTC. The encoded protein is CASSLSPDRIAKNIQYF. The whole variable domain, remainder taken from reference TRBV7-9 and TRBJ2-4, is DTGVSQNPRHKITKRGQNVTFRCDPISEHNRLYWYRQTLGQGPEFLTYFQNEAQLEKSRLLSDRFSAERPKGSFSTLEIQRTEQGDSAMYLCASSLSPDRIAKNIQYFGAGTRLSVL.

This chain joins TRBV19 and TRBJ2-3; D is possibly TRBD1 (6 bases). Germline loops: CDR1 LNHDA, CDR2 SQIVND (reference sequence). V was trimmed by 5 bases and J by 9 bases, leaving 15 bases between them. This CDR3 has 13 residues. In DNA form, the CDR3 reads TGTGCCAGTAGTGAGAACAGGGTTTCAACGCAGTATTTT. Translating gives CASSENRVSTQYF.

The CDR3 is CSVEEIILVRTGFYGYTF. CDR3 in DNA: TGCAGCGTTGAAGAAATTATCTTGGTCCGGACAGGGTTCTATGGCTACACCTTC. This chain links TRBV29-1 with TRBJ1-2; 8 bases align to TRBD1. V lost 0 bases and J lost 4; bases outside the gene matches: 16. The CDR3 is 18 residues long. Germline lookup yields CDR1 SQVTM and CDR2 ANQGSEA.

The chain's CDR3 is CASSPPTSGHLNYGYTF. For the CDR3, the DNA is TGTGCCAGCTCACCTCCCACTTCGGGACACCTCAACTATGGCTACACCTTC. The chain recombines TRBV18 with TRBJ1-2, with a weak D call TRBD1 (6 bases). CDR3 length equals 17 residues. Germline V gene data show CDR1 as KGHSH and CDR2 as LQKENI. The V end lost 3 bases, the J end lost 2 bases, and 19 bases lay between the germline ends.